Each of the 24 T cell receptor beta chains below was sequenced from the same sample in a study of T cell changes during pregnancy in multiple sclerosis (dated by TCRdb to the late 2010s). The method was the immunoSEQ multiplex PCR assay. As stored in TCRdb, this immuneACCESS dataset retains in-frame rearrangements with V and J assigned. A fraction of the clones does not appear; measured against another copy, unresolved V genes explain less than half of the discrepancy, and the remainder lacks a known reason. Across this sample there are over 100,000 clones, with about 94% seen only once. Less than 2% of the sample goes to the ten largest clones. The sample consisted of peripheral blood, taken in the third trimester of pregnancy. These receptors were obtained from a female donor with multiple sclerosis, enrolled in a pregnancy study.

This chain connects TRBV30 to TRBJ2-7; 8 bases match TRBD1. After removal of 3 bases from V and 0 bases from J, the junction contained 4 bases not matched to a gene. This CDR3 has 14 residues. Germline CDR1 is GTSNPN and CDR2 is SVGIG (reference sequence). CDR3 residues: CAWRDRDFSYEQYF. CDR3 nucleotides: TGTGCCTGGAGGGACAGGGATTTCTCCTACGAGCAGTACTTC.

This chain joins TRBV9 and TRBJ2-1; 7 positions agree with TRBD2. The J segment lost 1 base and the V segment lost 3 bases, leaving 10 bases of the junction unmatched. The length of the CDR3 is 17 residues. CDR1 SGDLS and CDR2 YYNGEE come from the germline V gene. In nucleotides, the CDR3 is TGTGCCAGCAGCGCCTCCTTGGGGGGGGGATCCTACAATGAGCAGTTCTTC. This translates into CASSASLGGGSYNEQFF.

The rearrangement joins TRBV5-4 to TRBJ2-7; 8 bases line up with TRBD1. This CDR3 has 14 amino acids. The germline V gene has CDR1 SGHNT and CDR2 YYREEE (reference sequence). Trimming cost V 4 bases and J 3 bases; bases outside gene matches: 6. The CDR3 DNA is TGTGCCAGCAGCGGAGACAGGGGCAACTACGAGCAGTACTTC. It encodes CASSGDRGNYEQYF.

The chain recombines TRBV2 with TRBJ2-5; the match to TRBD1 covers 7 bases. Germline CDR1 is SNHLY and CDR2 is FYNNEI. CDR3 length: 15 amino acids. Germline trimming cut 6 bases from V and 2 bases from J; bases unmatched to any gene: 9. CDR3 amino acids: CASSKGTVQQETQYF. The DNA of the CDR3 is TGTGCCAGCAGCAAAGGGACAGTGCAGCAAGAGACCCAGTACTTC. The variable domain in full, completed from reference TRBV2 and TRBJ2-5, reads EPEVTQTPSHQVTQMGQEVILRCVPISNHLYFYWYRQILGQKVEFLVSFYNNEISEKSEIFDDQFSVERPDGSNFTLKIRSTKLEDSAMYFCASSKGTVQQETQYFGPGTRLLVL.

The chain combines TRBV5-4 with TRBJ2-1; TRBD2 matches at 9 bases. This CDR3 spans 16 amino acids. Germline-derived CDR1 and CDR2 are SGHNT and YYREEE (reference sequence). J gave up 9 bases and V 4 bases, and 14 bases lay outside the gene matches. Written as DNA, the CDR3 is TGTGCCAGCAGCCCTTCCGGGCGCGGGGGGGCCATTGAGCAGTTCTTC. Encoded protein: CASSPSGRGGAIEQFF. Combining the CDR3 with reference TRBV5-4 and TRBJ2-1 gives the whole variable domain ETGVTQSPTHLIKTRGQQVTLRCSSQSGHNTVSWYQQALGQGPQFIFQYYREEENGRGNFPPRFSGLQFPNYSSELNVNALELDDSALYLCASSPSGRGGAIEQFFGPGTRLTVL.

With respect to this clone: Other DNA sequences from this sample encode an identical CDR3 as well. This chain connects TRBV4-2 to TRBJ2-1, with D uncertain. V lost 0 bases to trimming and J lost 5 bases, with 5 bases between them. The length of the CDR3 is 13 residues. CDR1 is LGHNA, CDR2 YNFKEQ, per germline. The CDR3 loop is CASSQDPDNEQFF. The CDR3 coding sequence is TGTGCCAGCAGCCAAGACCCGGACAATGAGCAGTTCTTC.

The chain links TRBV7-2 to TRBJ1-2; D is undetermined. The V gene lost 7 bases and the J gene lost 4 bases, with 22 bases spanning the gap. The CDR3 runs to 16 residues. Per the germline V gene, CDR1 is SGHTA and CDR2 is FQGNSA. The CDR3 coding sequence is TGTGCCAGCAACCCCGGGGAGGGAACGTGGAGCTATGGCTACACCTTC. Protein: CASNPGEGTWSYGYTF.

The chain combines TRBV6-6 with TRBJ2-5; D is ambiguous. CDR1 is MNHNY and CDR2 is SVGAGI in the germline V gene (reference sequence). Trimming left V 0 bases short and J 5 bases short, with 7 bases between. The CDR3 runs to 13 residues. The CDR3 is CASSYSARETQYF. The CDR3 DNA reads as TGTGCCAGCAGTTACTCCGCTCGGGAGACCCAGTACTTC.

The CDR3 DNA follows: TGTGCCAGCAGCGTACACCTAAACACTGAAGCTTTCTTT. Protein product: CASSVHLNTEAFF. The V gene is TRBV9, the J gene TRBJ1-1; D not certain. The CDR3 contains 13 residues. The germline V gene has CDR1 SGDLS and CDR2 YYNGEE. V shed 1 base and J shed 2 bases, with 6 bases lying between them.

V and J are TRBV7-2 and TRBJ2-7, with TRBD2 as a possible D gene (7 bases). This CDR3 has 13 amino acids. CDR1 and CDR2 (germline): SGHTA, FQGNSA. V gave up 4 bases and J gave up 6 bases, with 13 bases separating them. The CDR3 DNA reads as TGTGCCAGCAGCTGGAACAGGGAGGGCGAGCAGTACTTC. Protein product: CASSWNREGEQYF.

This clone was found a few times. The CDR3 DNA reads as TGTGCCAGCAGCCTAGGGCCCCTTAGCAATCAGCCCCAGCATTTT. It codes for CASSLGPLSNQPQHF. This chain links TRBV7-6 with TRBJ1-5, with D unclear. V was trimmed by 5 bases and J by 0 bases, leaving 11 bases between them. The germline gives CDR1 SGHVS, CDR2 FNYEAQ. The CDR3 runs 15 residues.

CDR3 DNA sequence: TGTGCCAGCAGCGTAGATCCGGGACAGGGGATCCAAGAGACCCAGTACTTC. It is translated as CASSVDPGQGIQETQYF. The rearrangement links TRBV9 to TRBJ2-5; TRBD1 aligns across 10 bases. CDR1 is SGDLS and CDR2 is YYNGEE in the germline V gene. With 0 bases clipped from V and 1 base from J, the junction kept 6 bases outside the gene matches. The length of the CDR3 is 17 residues.

This chain uses TRBV2 with TRBJ1-3; 9 positions agree with TRBD1. V lost 7 bases to trimming and J lost 2 bases; unmatched junction nucleotides: 9. The CDR3 has 16 amino acids. Germline V gives CDR1 SNHLY, CDR2 FYNNEI. CDR3 in DNA: TGTGCCAGCAAGCCCGGGACAGGGTCCCCTGGAAACACCATATATTTT. This gives the protein CASKPGTGSPGNTIYF.

This clone has only a few counts. This rearrangement joins TRBV19 to TRBJ1-1; 9 nucleotides agree with TRBD1. This CDR3 has 14 residues. Germline V CDR1 and CDR2: LNHDA, SQIVND (reference sequence). Trimming at V came to 4 bases and at J to 3 bases, leaving 3 bases not matched to a gene. The CDR3 spells CASSTGTGYTEAFF. DNA for the CDR3: TGTGCCAGTAGTACAGGGACAGGGTACACTGAAGCTTTCTTT.

The chain has TRBV6-4 and TRBJ2-3; 9 bases match TRBD2. The CDR3 has 16 amino acids. Per the germline V gene, CDR1 is MRHNA and CDR2 is SNTAGT. V lost 4 bases, J lost 4 bases, and 9 bases stayed unmatched. The CDR3 protein is CASSARAGGGSDTQYF. The CDR3 nucleotides read TGTGCCAGCAGTGCGAGAGCGGGAGGTGGGTCAGATACGCAGTATTTT.

The genes are TRBV15 and TRBJ1-2, with 8 positions matching TRBD1. CDR1 and CDR2 from the germline V gene are LNHNV and YYDKDF (reference sequence). The J segment lost 6 bases and the V segment lost 5 bases, leaving 14 bases of the junction unmatched. This CDR3 spans 16 amino acids. The chain's CDR3 is CATSGRTRTGKDGYTF. CDR3 DNA sequence: TGTGCCACCAGCGGAAGAACGAGGACAGGGAAAGATGGCTACACCTTC.

This clone appeared once. The rearrangement links TRBV28 to TRBJ2-2; D gene uncertain. The V end was cut by 3 bases, the J end by 1 base, with 6 bases between. Germline V gives CDR1 MDHEN, CDR2 SYDVKM. There are 14 residues in the CDR3. The chain's CDR3 is CASSFIRNTGELFF. CDR3 coding DNA: TGTGCCAGCAGTTTTATCCGGAACACCGGGGAGCTGTTTTTT.

The rearrangement joins TRBV10-3 to TRBJ1-5; the D is unclear. The CDR3 contains 14 residues. The V end lost 3 bases, the J end lost 3 bases, and 9 bases lay between the germline ends. Germline lookup yields CDR1 ENHRY and CDR2 SYGVKD. The CDR3 loop is CAISEGRVNQPQHF. DNA of the CDR3: TGTGCCATCAGTGAAGGGAGGGTCAATCAGCCCCAGCATTTT.

The chain's CDR3 is CSVLDRPNYGYTF. The CDR3 nucleotides are TGCAGCGTGCTTGACAGGCCTAACTATGGCTACACCTTC. This sequence joins TRBV29-1 and TRBJ1-2; perhaps TRBD1 as D (6 bases). Trimming removed 6 bases from V and 0 bases from J, with 11 bases in between. The germline V gene has CDR1 SQVTM and CDR2 ANQGSEA. The CDR3 extends over 13 amino acids. The complete variable domain, with remaining parts taken from reference TRBV29-1 and TRBJ1-2, reads SAVISQKPSRDICQRGTSLTIQCQVDSQVTMMFWYRQQPGQSLTLIATANQGSEATYESGFVIDKFPISRPNLTFSTLTVSNMSPEDSSIYLCSVLDRPNYGYTFGSGTRLTVV.

The J gene is TRBJ2-2, the V gene TRBV7-3; 8 bases align to TRBD2. The CDR3 extends over 14 amino acids. The junction had 4 bases not matched to a gene; V was cut back by 6 bases and J by 4 bases. The germline CDR1 and CDR2 sequences are SGHTA and FQGTGA. The CDR3 protein is CASSSGGGTGELFF. The DNA of the CDR3 is TGTGCCAGCAGTTCCGGGGGGGGCACCGGGGAGCTGTTTTTT.

The rearrangement links TRBV5-1 to TRBJ1-2; 8 positions agree with TRBD1. Germline V lookup: CDR1 SGHRS, CDR2 YFSETQ. The V gene end was trimmed by 3 bases and the J gene end by 3 bases; junction bases not matched to a gene: 7. The CDR3 spans 15 residues. This CDR3 is CASSWKGQADYGYTF. For the CDR3, the DNA is TGCGCCAGCAGCTGGAAGGGACAGGCGGACTATGGCTACACCTTC.

This clone came up once. The gene calls are TRBV2 and TRBJ2-3; 11 bases match TRBD2. Germline V gene data show CDR1 as SNHLY and CDR2 as FYNNEI. After removal of 10 bases from V and 2 bases from J, the junction contained 11 bases not matched to a gene. The CDR3 runs 16 residues. CDR3 protein: CAIPTSGTPSTDTQYF. In DNA form, the CDR3 reads TGTGCCATCCCGACTAGCGGGACGCCTTCCACAGATACGCAGTATTTT. The full variable domain, with the rest looked up from reference TRBV2 and TRBJ2-3, is EPEVTQTPSHQVTQMGQEVILRCVPISNHLYFYWYRQILGQKVEFLVSFYNNEISEKSEIFDDQFSVERPDGSNFTLKIRSTKLEDSAMYFCAIPTSGTPSTDTQYFGPGTRLTVL.

This clone occurred a few times. The DNA for the CDR3 is TGTGCCAGCAGTTCCCCAGCGGGAGAGGTTACGGACACCGGGGAGCTGTTTTTT. Translated, it gives CASSSPAGEVTDTGELFF. The rearrangement links TRBV28 to TRBJ2-2; 8 bases match TRBD2. After removal of 4 bases from V and 3 bases from J, the junction contained 13 bases not matched to a gene. Looked up from germline, CDR1 is MDHEN and CDR2 is SYDVKM. This CDR3 spans 18 amino acids.

The chain combines TRBV28 with TRBJ2-3; D remains unclear. The CDR3 covers 11 residues. V lost 5 bases, J lost 11 bases, and 11 bases lay in between. Germline V gene lookup returns CDR1 MDHEN and CDR2 SYDVKM. CDR3 in DNA: TGTGCCAGCAGTAGCCGCTTAGAGCAGTATTTT. Its translation: CASSSRLEQYF.